The 21 T cell receptor beta chains below were found in one sample sequenced in a study of blood T cell repertoires in COVID-19. Libraries were prepared by immunoSEQ multiplex PCR; TCRdb keeps only in-frame clonotypes and omits some of them. The sample has approximately 250,000 clones, around 90% seen once. What was sequenced was peripheral blood. The receptors here all came from a young man with COVID-19, enrolled during active disease.

CDR3 residues: CASSLEAGGNEKLFF. The CDR3 region has the DNA TGCGCCAGCAGCTTGGAAGCGGGAGGGAATGAAAAACTGTTTTTT. This rearrangement joins TRBV5-1 to TRBJ1-4; no clear D. From germline, CDR1 is SGHRS and CDR2 YFSETQ. The CDR3 totals 15 residues. V lost 0 bases and J 5 bases, leaving 11 bases between the germline ends.

A remark on this clone: The junction departs from the called germline gene at one end, perhaps through a read error. This chain uses TRBV10-1 with TRBJ2-2, with D possibly matching TRBD2 (5 bases). Germline lookup yields CDR1 WNHNN and CDR2 SYGVQD (reference sequence). This CDR3 comprises 12 residues. The DNA of the CDR3 is TGCGCCAGCAGTTCAGGCCTCGGGAAGCTGTTTTTT. Its protein product is CASSSGLGKLFF.

The chain couples TRBV19 to TRBJ2-3; 8 nucleotides agree with TRBD2. The CDR3 spans 15 residues. The V segment lost 8 bases and the J segment 3 bases; nucleotides outside the gene matches: 10. Germline CDR1 is LNHDA and CDR2 is SQIVND (reference sequence). CDR3 in DNA: TGTGCCAGTCGCCGGACTAGCCCTGAAACAGATACGCAGTATTTT. Its translation is CASRRTSPETDTQYF.

This clone was seen only once. The chain recombines TRBV9 with TRBJ2-1, with TRBD2 matching over 15 bases. CDR1 and CDR2 (germline): SGDLS, YYNGEE. The CDR3 loop spans 17 amino acids. V shed 1 base, J shed 8 bases, and the junction held 7 bases outside the gene matches. CDR3 in DNA: TGTGCCAGCAGCGTACGGACTAGCGGGGGGGCATGGGATGAGCAGTTCTTC. It codes for CASSVRTSGGAWDEQFF.

J is TRBJ2-2 and V is TRBV24-1, with 9 bases aligning to TRBD1. Per the germline V gene, CDR1 is KGHDR and CDR2 is SFDVKD. V gave up 4 bases and J gave up 3 bases; unmatched junction bases: 2. The CDR3 runs 15 residues. CDR3: CATSEGTGYTGELFF. The CDR3 DNA reads as TGTGCCACCAGTGAGGGGACAGGGTACACCGGGGAGCTGTTTTTT.

V gene TRBV12-3 or TRBV12-4 combines with J gene TRBJ1-4; possibly TRBD1 for D (6 bases). The CDR3 is 12 residues long. The germline V and J ends were trimmed by 10 bases and 7 bases, with 13 bases remaining between them. In DNA form, the CDR3 reads TGTGCCACCAAGGGGGGGGGTGAAAAACTGTTTTTT. Protein sequence: CATKGGGEKLFF.

This clone was found a few times. The chain employs TRBV2 and TRBJ1-6; tentatively, D is TRBD1 (6 bases). The CDR3 runs 14 residues. Trimming removed 7 bases at V and 5 bases at J, with 12 bases between. Germline V gene data show CDR1 as SNHLY and CDR2 as FYNNEI. Written as DNA, the CDR3 is TGTGCCAGCACCACAGGGCGCGATAATTCACCCCTCCACTTT. The encoded protein is CASTTGRDNSPLHF. Variable domain in full (rest from reference TRBV2 and TRBJ1-6): EPEVTQTPSHQVTQMGQEVILRCVPISNHLYFYWYRQILGQKVEFLVSFYNNEISEKSEIFDDQFSVERPDGSNFTLKIRSTKLEDSAMYFCASTTGRDNSPLHFGNGTRLTVT.

The CDR3 sequence is CASSEGFWQADEQYF. The CDR3 DNA is TGTGCCAGCAGTGAAGGTTTCTGGCAGGCCGACGAGCAGTACTTC. The rearrangement joins TRBV25-1 to TRBJ2-7; no clear D. From germline, CDR1 is MGHDK and CDR2 SYGVNS. Trimming stripped 2 bases from V and 5 bases from J, with 16 bases between. The CDR3 runs 15 residues.

The CDR3 region has the DNA TGTGCCAGCAGTGCCGGACAGGGGGCGACGAGGAACACTGAAGCTTTCTTT. Its protein is CASSAGQGATRNTEAFF. The J gene is TRBJ1-1, the V gene TRBV2, with 11 bases matching TRBD1. The ends lost 4 bases at V and 1 base at J; junction bases unmatched: 8. There are 17 residues in the CDR3. The germline V gene has CDR1 SNHLY and CDR2 FYNNEI.

The chain couples TRBV18 to TRBJ2-1; 7 bases line up with TRBD2. The CDR3 length is 14 residues. V lost 3 bases and J lost 4; bases outside the gene matches: 3. CDR1 and CDR2 (germline): KGHSH, LQKENI. The CDR3 DNA is TGTGCCAGCTCACCCCCTAGCGGTTACAATGAGCAGTTCTTC. This gives the protein CASSPPSGYNEQFF.

As regards this clone: Distinct nucleotide sequences in the sample also encode this CDR3. The V gene is TRBV5-1, the J gene TRBJ2-3; weak D call: TRBD2 (5 bases). CDR3 size: 14 residues. V gave up 0 bases and J gave up 0 bases, with 5 bases separating them. Germline V gene data show CDR1 as SGHRS and CDR2 as YFSETQ. As DNA, the CDR3 is TGCGCCAGCAGCTTGGGCGGGAGCACAGATACGCAGTATTTT. Translation gives CASSLGGSTDTQYF.

This clone was counted many times. V and J are TRBV2 and TRBJ2-6, with TRBD1 matching 8 bases. The germline gives CDR1 SNHLY, CDR2 FYNNEI. CDR3 size: 15 residues. J gave up 4 bases and V 7 bases, and 6 bases lay outside the gene matches. CDR3 nucleotides: TGTGCCAGCACCAGGGGGCTGATAGGGGCCAACGTCCTGACTTTC. Its protein product is CASTRGLIGANVLTF.

This rearrangement joins TRBV14 to TRBJ2-7; 10 nucleotides agree with TRBD1. V dropped 0 bases and J dropped 4; count of bases not matched to a gene: 3. This CDR3 contains 15 residues. Germline V CDR1 and CDR2: SGHDN, FVKESK. CDR3 protein: CASSQETGGLYEQYF. Here the CDR3 DNA reads TGTGCCAGCAGCCAAGAGACAGGGGGCCTGTACGAGCAGTACTTC.

V is TRBV19 and J is TRBJ2-1, with 7 bases matching TRBD1. The CDR3 covers 15 residues. The ends lost 6 bases at V and 5 bases at J; junction bases unmatched: 10. Germline CDR1 and CDR2: LNHDA and SQIVND (reference sequence). The CDR3 region is CASRPSGTANNEQFF. The CDR3 DNA sequence: TGTGCCAGTAGGCCGTCCGGGACAGCAAACAATGAGCAGTTCTTC.

The chain links TRBV18 to TRBJ1-2, with TRBD1 identical over 9 bases. This CDR3 has 16 amino acids. Germline V gene data show CDR1 as KGHSH and CDR2 as LQKENI. V gave up 2 bases and J gave up 4 bases; unmatched junction bases: 8. The CDR3 bases are TGTGCCAGCTCACCAGCCGGGACAGGGCCCCTCTATGGCTACACCTTC. Its protein product is CASSPAGTGPLYGYTF.

This chain joins TRBV10-3 and TRBJ2-1; TRBD2 matches 11 bases. The CDR3 contains 16 residues. CDR1 is ENHRY and CDR2 is SYGVKD in the germline V gene. V lost 2 bases to trimming and J lost 8 bases; unmatched junction nucleotides: 8. CDR3 protein: CAISEPIAGGPDEQFF. DNA of the CDR3: TGTGCCATCAGTGAGCCCATAGCGGGGGGGCCCGATGAGCAGTTCTTC.

A single count supports this clone. The chain recombines TRBV5-4 with TRBJ2-5; 7 bases align to TRBD2. Germline V lookup: CDR1 SGHNT, CDR2 YYREEE (reference sequence). The V segment lost 2 bases and the J segment 1 base; nucleotides outside the gene matches: 2. The length of the CDR3 is 14 residues. The CDR3 sequence: CASSLAGTQETQYF. Here the CDR3 DNA reads TGTGCCAGCAGCTTAGCGGGAACCCAAGAGACCCAGTACTTC. The full variable domain, with the rest looked up from reference TRBV5-4 and TRBJ2-5, is ETGVTQSPTHLIKTRGQQVTLRCSSQSGHNTVSWYQQALGQGPQFIFQYYREEENGRGNFPPRFSGLQFPNYSSELNVNALELDDSALYLCASSLAGTQETQYFGPGTRLLVL.

This clone was counted a single time. The J gene is TRBJ1-5, the V gene TRBV6-5, with 9 bases identical to TRBD1. There are 16 residues in the CDR3. V was pared by 0 bases and J by 3 bases, with 3 bases of the junction left unmatched. Germline V gives CDR1 MNHEY, CDR2 SVGAGI. CDR3 nucleotide sequence: TGTGCCAGCAGTTACTCCACAGGGGGCGACAATCAGCCCCAGCATTTT. Translated, it gives CASSYSTGGDNQPQHF.

This chain connects TRBV7-2 to TRBJ2-2; tentatively, D is TRBD1 (7 bases). CDR1 is SGHTA and CDR2 is FQGNSA in the germline V gene. The CDR3 is 14 residues long. V lost 5 bases, J lost 8 bases, and 15 bases lay in between. The CDR3 sequence is CASSGRTGGGELFF. The CDR3 DNA sequence: TGTGCCAGCAGCGGACGGACAGGAGGGGGGGAGCTGTTTTTT.

The V gene is TRBV5-1, the J gene TRBJ2-3; 12 bases are shared with TRBD2. The CDR3 runs to 15 residues. From germline, CDR1 is SGHRS and CDR2 YFSETQ. V was clipped by 7 bases and J by 2 bases; unmatched bases: 5. The CDR3 spells CASSTSGGFTDTQYF. The DNA of the CDR3 is TGCGCCAGCTCGACTAGCGGGGGCTTCACAGATACGCAGTATTTT. Complete variable domain (other parts from reference TRBV5-1 and TRBJ2-3): KAGVTQTPRYLIKTRGQQVTLSCSPISGHRSVSWYQQTPGQGLQFLFEYFSETQRNKGNFPGRFSGRQFSNSRSEMNVSTLELGDSALYLCASSTSGGFTDTQYFGPGTRLTVL.

This chain uses TRBV5-1 with TRBJ2-4, with TRBD1 identical over 7 bases. Losses at the gene ends were 2 bases for V and 1 base for J; bases not matched to a gene: 9. The length of the CDR3 is 17 residues. Germline assignment: CDR1 SGHRS and CDR2 YFSETQ. CDR3 protein: CASSFSGGRLAKNIQYF. CDR3 nucleotide sequence: TGCGCCAGCAGCTTCTCAGGGGGAAGGTTGGCCAAAAACATTCAGTACTTC.